This TCR beta chain was obtained from a study of spatial heterogeneity in lung cancer. Time point described: sample taken at primary tumor resection. In each case, whole RNA from tumor, nontumor lung or frozen PBMC was sequenced unsorted. The CDR3 has 13 residues. CDR1 is SGHKS, CDR2 YYEKEE, per germline (reference sequence). TCRdb reanalysed the 5' RACE reads using MiXCR and keeps one entry per CDR3 protein. The sample consists of roughly 79,000 distinct CDR3 sequences, under 8.5% of them appearing once. This clonotype was seen more than once but under ten times. A much larger clone sits a single nucleotide away, making a read error possible.

This clonotype originated in a male donor with early-stage non-small cell lung cancer. The starting material was PBMCs, obtained at surgery. V is TRBV5-5 and J is TRBJ1-5, with D perhaps TRBD1 (5 bases). The DNA for the CDR3 is TGTGGCAGCAGCTTGGAACAGGATCAGCCCCAGCATTTT. This codes for CGSSLEQDQPQHF.